These T cell receptor beta chains were read from a single sample in a study of blood T cell repertoires in COVID-19. Profiled with immunoSEQ multiplex PCR; TCRdb holds only in-frame clones, not every one. The sample yields approximately 100,000 clones, 88% seen once. The sequenced material came from peripheral blood. These TCRs come from a woman aged 60-70 years with acute or convalescent COVID-19. Each CDR3 is given with its conserved first and last residue. The order of the fields is CDR3 DNA, CDR3 protein, clone size, J gene, D gene, V gene. D genes are given only for firm matches. The size entry is marked missing in some rows and otherwise reads once, few, many or a size class.

TGTGCCAGTAGTGAAAGCCGGACAGGGAATAACTATGGCTACACCTTC,CASSESRTGNNYGYTF,-,TRBJ1-2,TRBD1,TRBV19
TGTGCCAGCAGCCTGAGACAGGGAGGAACAGAGCAGTACTTC,CASSLRQGGTEQYF,-,TRBJ2-7,-,TRBV5-4
TGCGCCAGCAGCCGCGGCGCCGGCGATAATCGTGAGCAGTTCTTC,CASSRGAGDNREQFF,few,TRBJ2-1,-,TRBV5-1
TGTGCCAGCAGCTCCCCTTGGGGAGGGGGTATTGAGCAGTTCTTC,CASSSPWGGGIEQFF,few,TRBJ2-1,-,TRBV7-9
TGTGCCAGCTCACCTTTCAGGGACAGGGACAATGAGCAGTTCTTC,CASSPFRDRDNEQFF,-,TRBJ2-1,TRBD1,TRBV18
TGTGCCAGCAGCCAACCAGAAAACAGGCTCTCCTACAATGAGCAGTTCTTC,CASSQPENRLSYNEQFF,-,TRBJ2-1,-,TRBV3-1/TRBV3-2
TGCGCCAGCAGCAAAGGACAGGGGGCCTGGGAGACCCAGTACTTC,CASSKGQGAWETQYF,-,TRBJ2-5,TRBD1,TRBV5-1
TGTGCCAGCAGTACAGGTTTACAAGAGACCCAGTACTTC,CASSTGLQETQYF,-,TRBJ2-5,-,TRBV9
TGTGCCACCAGCCTTACACCGGGTCCCTTCTACGAGCAGTACTTC,CATSLTPGPFYEQYF,-,TRBJ2-7,-,TRBV15
TGTGCCAGCAGTGACCGGAGGACAGCGTACCGAGCTTTCTTT,CASSDRRTAYRAFF,-,TRBJ1-1,-,TRBV6-1
TGTGCCAGCAGCTTAGATGACGTAGTGGGAGCCGGGGAGCTGTTTTTT,CASSLDDVVGAGELFF,few,TRBJ2-2,-,TRBV11-3
TGCGCCAGCAGCCCGACCCGCTTCAGGGGGCGGGCAGATACGCAGTATTTT,CASSPTRFRGRADTQYF,-,TRBJ2-3,TRBD1,TRBV23-1
TGTGCCAGCAGTTTACCCCTAGCGGGCACAGATACGCAGTATTTT,CASSLPLAGTDTQYF,-,TRBJ2-3,TRBD2,TRBV28
TGTGCCAGCAGTGCTACGGGGGGGAGGGGGCACAATGAGCAGTTCTTC,CASSATGGRGHNEQFF,-,TRBJ2-1,-,TRBV25-1
TGTGCCAGCAGCCCGCAGAGGAGTGAAGCTTTCTTT,CASSPQRSEAFF,once,TRBJ1-1,-,TRBV11-2
TGCAGCGTTGAGGTGTCAGCGGGAGGCCACGAGCAGTACTTC,CSVEVSAGGHEQYF,-,TRBJ2-7,TRBD2,TRBV29-1
TGTGCCAGCAGCTTAGGCATGGGCTCGCCCCTCCACTTT,CASSLGMGSPLHF,once,TRBJ1-6,-,TRBV13
TGTGCCAGCAGCTTGGAGGGACAGGGGGCGGATACGCAGTATTTT,CASSLEGQGADTQYF,-,TRBJ2-3,TRBD1,TRBV5-5
TGTGCCAGCAGCTTCCAGGGGGCTAATTCACCCCTCCACTTT,CASSFQGANSPLHF,few,TRBJ1-6,TRBD1,TRBV5-4
TGTGCCAGCAGCCCCCCGGGACAGGGCACAGATACGCAGTATTTT,CASSPPGQGTDTQYF,-,TRBJ2-3,TRBD1,TRBV7-2
TGTGCCAGCAGTACCCGGCCCCTTTACCGGGACTTGAACGAGCAGTACTTC,CASSTRPLYRDLNEQYF,-,TRBJ2-7,-,TRBV27
TGTGCCAGCAGTTCACTAAGGTTTAACAATGAGCAGTTCTTC,CASSSLRFNNEQFF,-,TRBJ2-1,-,TRBV6-5
TGTGCCAGCAGCTGGGGGAGCGGGCTAGCCAAAAACATTCAGTACTTC,CASSWGSGLAKNIQYF,once,TRBJ2-4,-,TRBV7-8